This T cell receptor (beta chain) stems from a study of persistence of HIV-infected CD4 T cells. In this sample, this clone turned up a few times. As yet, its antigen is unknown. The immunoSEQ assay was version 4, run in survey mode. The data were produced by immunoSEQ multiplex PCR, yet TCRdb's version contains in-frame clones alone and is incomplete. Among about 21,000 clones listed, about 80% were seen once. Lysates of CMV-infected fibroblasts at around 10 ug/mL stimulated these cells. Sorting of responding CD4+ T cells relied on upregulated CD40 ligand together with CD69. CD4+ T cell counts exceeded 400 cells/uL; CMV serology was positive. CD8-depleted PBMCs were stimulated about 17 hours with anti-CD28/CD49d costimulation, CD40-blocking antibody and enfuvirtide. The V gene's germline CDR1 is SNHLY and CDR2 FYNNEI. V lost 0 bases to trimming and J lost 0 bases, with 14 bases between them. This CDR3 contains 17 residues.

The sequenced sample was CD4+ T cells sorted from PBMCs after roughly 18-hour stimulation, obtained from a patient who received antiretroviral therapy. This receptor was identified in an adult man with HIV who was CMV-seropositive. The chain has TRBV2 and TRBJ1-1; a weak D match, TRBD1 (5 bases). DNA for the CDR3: TGTGCCAGCAGTGAAGCGCCTCCAGGGCTCTTGAACACTGAAGCTTTCTTT. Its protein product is CASSEAPPGLLNTEAFF.